Listed below are T cell receptor beta chains from one sample, sequenced in a study of blood T cell repertoires in COVID-19. Here immunoSEQ multiplex PCR was the method, and the copy in TCRdb shows in-frame clones only, minus some. The sample has hundreds of thousands of clones; around 87% are singletons. Sequenced: PBMCs or T cells enriched from blood (not recorded which). Source of these receptors: a woman aged 50 to 65 who had recovered from COVID-19. The CDR3 runs from the conserved cysteine through the conserved F or W. A D gene is named only where the DNA matches it firmly. Size values are once, few and many counts, or a class for expanded clones, and some rows have none.

TRBJ2-3 TRBV18 . . CASSYLLRTDTQYF TGTGCCAGCTCCTACCTTTTGCGCACAGATACGCAGTATTTT
TRBJ1-2 TRBV12-3/TRBV12-4 . . CASSFRQTGYTF TGTGCCAGCAGTTTCCGCCAGACAGGCTACACCTTC
TRBJ1-1 TRBV14 . TRBD1 CASSQDPIGQDRQAFF TGTGCCAGCAGCCAAGATCCCATAGGACAGGACCGTCAAGCTTTCTTT
TRBJ2-1 TRBV11-3 few . CASSLFSPTVLSYNEQFF TGTGCCAGCAGCTTATTTTCCCCGACAGTTTTGTCCTACAATGAGCAGTTCTTC
TRBJ2-7 TRBV11-1 . TRBD1 CASSLSTGTGAYEQYF TGTGCCAGCAGCTTATCAACCGGGACAGGGGCCTACGAGCAGTACTTC
TRBJ1-1 TRBV2 . . CASGGQTNTEAFF TGTGCCAGCGGAGGTCAGACTAACACTGAAGCTTTCTTT
TRBJ1-1 TRBV18 . TRBD1 CASSPTGASNTEAFF TGTGCCAGCTCACCGACAGGGGCCTCGAACACTGAAGCTTTCTTT
TRBJ2-1 TRBV11-2 . . CASSQLRGRASYNEQFF TGTGCCAGCAGCCAACTTAGGGGGAGGGCGTCCTACAATGAGCAGTTCTTC
TRBJ1-1 TRBV7-8 few . CASSPREGNTEAFF TGTGCCAGCAGCCCCCGAGAGGGGAACACTGAAGCTTTCTTT
TRBJ1-5 TRBV19 few TRBD1 CASSRTGDQPQHF TGTGCCAGTAGCAGGACAGGTGATCAGCCCCAGCATTTT
TRBJ1-2 TRBV25-1 . . CASSSPWGGNYGYTF TGTGCCAGCAGTAGCCCTTGGGGAGGAAACTATGGCTACACCTTC
TRBJ2-7 TRBV28 . TRBD1 CASSTRDRSSYEQYF TGTGCCAGCAGTACCCGGGACAGGAGCTCCTACGAGCAGTACTTC
TRBJ1-6 TRBV4-1 . . CASRAGAADNSPLHF TGCGCCAGCAGGGCGGGGGCAGCAGATAATTCACCCCTCCACTTT
TRBJ1-2 TRBV5-3 . . CARSLLPPQFNYGYTF TGTGCCAGAAGCTTGTTGCCCCCCCAGTTTAACTATGGCTACACCTTC
TRBJ1-4 TRBV28 . TRBD1 CALGGTGDEKLFF TGTGCCTTGGGGGGAACAGGGGACGAAAAACTGTTTTTT
TRBJ2-6 TRBV4-2 . . CASRPGLEGKSSGANVLTF TGTGCCAGCAGACCGGGGTTGGAGGGGAAGTCGTCCGGGGCCAACGTCCTGACTTTC
TRBJ1-2 TRBV7-2 . TRBD1 CASSPDRGGYGYTF TGTGCCAGCAGCCCCGACAGGGGAGGCTATGGCTACACCTTC
TRBJ1-5 TRBV28 . . CASRTGPNQPQHF TGTGCCAGCAGAACAGGGCCCAATCAGCCCCAGCATTTT
TRBJ2-4 TRBV27 . TRBD1 CASSLGTANIQYF TGTGCCAGCAGTTTGGGGACAGCGAACATTCAGTACTTC
TRBJ2-3 TRBV10-3 . . CAISDGRGTDTQYF TGTGCCATCAGTGACGGGCGGGGCACAGATACGCAGTATTTT
TRBJ2-3 TRBV30 . TRBD2 CAWRLAGPESAQYF TGTGCCTGGAGACTAGCGGGTCCCGAGAGTGCGCAGTATTTT
TRBJ2-2 TRBV27 . . CASSLLPSKHGELFF TGTGCCAGCAGTTTATTGCCTAGCAAACACGGGGAGCTGTTTTTT
TRBJ1-2 TRBV19 . . CASTQRARTEIGYTF TGTGCCAGTACCCAAAGGGCACGGACAGAGATTGGCTACACCTTC